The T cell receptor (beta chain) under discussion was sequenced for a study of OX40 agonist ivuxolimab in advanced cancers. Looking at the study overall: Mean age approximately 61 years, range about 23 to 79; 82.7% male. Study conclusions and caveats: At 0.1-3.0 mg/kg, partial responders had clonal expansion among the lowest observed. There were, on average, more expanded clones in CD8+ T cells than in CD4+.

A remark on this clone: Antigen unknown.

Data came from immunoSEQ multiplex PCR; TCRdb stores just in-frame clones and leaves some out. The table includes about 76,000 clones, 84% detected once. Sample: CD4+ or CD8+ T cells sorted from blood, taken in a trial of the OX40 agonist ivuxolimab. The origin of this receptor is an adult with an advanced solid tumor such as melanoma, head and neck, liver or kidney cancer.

CDR3 nucleotide sequence: TGCGCCAGCAGCCCGTGGTTCAGTCCGAAGATTAGCAATCAGCCCCAGCATTTT. This sequence encodes CASSPWFSPKISNQPQHF. The chain links TRBV5-1 to TRBJ1-5, with no clear D. V shed 4 bases and J shed 0 bases, with 20 bases lying between them. Germline CDR1 and CDR2: SGHRS and YFSETQ. The CDR3 contains 18 residues. Together with reference TRBV5-1 and TRBJ1-5, the CDR3 gives the full variable domain: KAGVTQTPRYLIKTRGQQVTLSCSPISGHRSVSWYQQTPGQGLQFLFEYFSETQRNKGNFPGRFSGRQFSNSRSEMNVSTLELGDSALYLCASSPWFSPKISNQPQHFGDGTRLSIL.